What follows describes a single T cell receptor (beta chain). The antigen it recognizes is unknown. No base quality information exists; no much larger clone differs at one position. The data belong to a study of blood T cell repertoires in COVID-19 (TCRdb year 2020). With regard to the full study: Samples covering the acute and convalescent phases of COVID-19 were provided by collaborators in the United States, Italy and Spain. Sample metadata almost always included a de-identified subject ID, COVID-19 status, age in years and sex. Samples were obtained from the ongoing ImmuneRACE study (first 160 participants) and from about 1,300 subjects provided by 6 global collaborators. Subjects who had been exposed to COVID-19, were actively infected with it, or had recovered from it provided the deeply sampled blood TCRbeta repertoires that made up the dataset. Where available, HLA class I and class II types were taken from metadata supplied by the sample provider and were not determined by assay-based typing. The material from the prospective study consisted of cDNA or gDNA derived from T cells, B-cell-depleted T cells, or PBMCs. A freely available public database, intended as a resource for researchers studying the immune response to SARS-CoV-2, is where the repertoires were released.

The immunoSEQ Assay, a bias-controlled multiplex PCR, was used to amplify TCRbeta CDR3 regions from genomic DNA. Concerning the study's data processing: Within the assay, amplification of reference gene primers was used to estimate how many nucleated cells each sample contained. To quantify the absolute abundance of each unique TCRbeta CDR3 rearrangement, sequence reads were collapsed and filtered. For each sample, productive Simpson clonality was calculated as the square root of Simpson's diversity index across productive rearrangements. This immuneACCESS table, as held by TCRdb, lists in-frame sequences with V and J called but not all clones. Of the missing ones, under half trace to an unresolved V gene in checked studies; the others have no known cause. The DNA gave D and trimming, while V, J and clone size come from that table. This sample lists 60,000 to 75,000 clones; approximately 86% were detected once. About 4.2% of the sample is in the top ten clones.

V has 6 bases trimmed and J has 2 bases trimmed; junction bases matching no gene number 7. Including the terminal cysteine and phenylalanine, the CDR3 comprises 14 residues. The only DNA kept is the CDR3, 42 bases in frame from the first base. CDR1 and CDR2 (MNHEY, SVGAGI) derive from the germline V gene. Whole blood was collected in K2EDTA tubes by collaborating institutions according to the institutions' own protocols. For TCRbeta analysis, collaborators shipped samples in one of three forms: frozen whole blood, isolated PBMCs, or DNA extracted from either of those sample types. Broad study findings and their caveats: How much clinical and demographic metadata was included differed by source and by participant, and the metadata was provided uncurated.

The clonotype was recovered from a man in his 70s with active COVID-19. Recombination linked TRBV6-5 to TRBJ2-7; the junction holds 7 bases that match TRBD1. The sample was peripheral blood. CDR3 loop: CASSATGVAYEQYF. Here is the DNA: TGTGCCAGCAGCGCCACAGGGGTGGCCTACGAGCAGTACTTC.